This TCR beta chain is from a study of blood T cell repertoires in COVID-19. Sequencing used immunoSEQ multiplex PCR; TCRdb keeps in-frame clones, though not all of them. The sample has hundreds of thousands of clones; just over 85% are singletons. CDR3 length equals 14 residues. Germline loops: CDR1 MNHEY, CDR2 SVGAGI. The V end lost 6 bases, the J end lost 1 base, and 9 bases lay between the germline ends. This TCR derives from a woman in her twenties or thirties with active or convalescent COVID-19. The sample taken for sequencing was peripheral blood. V gene TRBV6-5 combines with J gene TRBJ2-2, with D perhaps matching TRBD1 (6 bases). CDR3 protein: CASRATGNTGELFF. CDR3 nucleotide sequence: TGTGCCAGCAGGGCGACAGGGAACACCGGGGAGCTGTTTTTT.